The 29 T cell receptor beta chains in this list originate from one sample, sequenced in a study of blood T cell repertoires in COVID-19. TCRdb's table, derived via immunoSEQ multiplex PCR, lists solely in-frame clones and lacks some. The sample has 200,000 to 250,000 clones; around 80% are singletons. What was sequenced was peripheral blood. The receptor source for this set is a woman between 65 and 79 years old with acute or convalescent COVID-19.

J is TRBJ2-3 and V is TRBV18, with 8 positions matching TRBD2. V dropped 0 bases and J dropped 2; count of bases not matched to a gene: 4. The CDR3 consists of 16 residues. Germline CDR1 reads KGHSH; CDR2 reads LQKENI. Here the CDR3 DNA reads TGTGCCAGCTCACCACCCGGCGGGAGGACCACAGATACGCAGTATTTT. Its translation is CASSPPGGRTTDTQYF.

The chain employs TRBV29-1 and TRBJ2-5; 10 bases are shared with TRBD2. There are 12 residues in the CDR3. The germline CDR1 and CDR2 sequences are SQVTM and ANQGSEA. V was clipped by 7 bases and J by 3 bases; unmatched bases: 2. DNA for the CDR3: TGCAGCGCAACTAGCGGGGAAGAGACCCAGTACTTC. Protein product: CSATSGEETQYF. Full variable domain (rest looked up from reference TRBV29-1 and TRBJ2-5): SAVISQKPSRDICQRGTSLTIQCQVDSQVTMMFWYRQQPGQSLTLIATANQGSEATYESGFVIDKFPISRPNLTFSTLTVSNMSPEDSSIYLCSATSGEETQYFGPGTRLLVL.

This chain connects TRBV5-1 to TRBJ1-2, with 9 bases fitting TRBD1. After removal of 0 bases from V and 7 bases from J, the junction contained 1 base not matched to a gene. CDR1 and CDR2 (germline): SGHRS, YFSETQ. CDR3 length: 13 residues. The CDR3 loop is CASSLDRGLGYTF. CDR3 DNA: TGCGCCAGCAGCTTGGACAGGGGGCTTGGCTACACCTTC.

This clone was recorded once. CDR3 protein: CASSLRTGSEKLFF. The CDR3 DNA follows: TGTGCCAGCAGCCTTAGGACAGGAAGCGAAAAACTGTTTTTT. V is TRBV3-1 (or the pseudogene TRBV3-2) and J is TRBJ1-4; 7 bases align to TRBD1. There are 14 residues in the CDR3. Germline assignment: CDR1 LGHDT and CDR2 YNNKEL (reference sequence). The junction had 7 bases not matched to a gene; V was cut back by 4 bases and J by 8 bases.

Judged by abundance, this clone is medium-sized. This CDR3 reads CASSITPNTGELFF. CDR3 sequence (DNA): TGTGCCAGCAGTATAACACCAAACACCGGGGAGCTGTTTTTT. V and J are TRBV27 and TRBJ2-2; no definite D call. V lost 5 bases and J lost 2, with 9 bases in between. The CDR3 spans 14 residues. Per germline, CDR1 MNHEY and CDR2 SMNVEV (reference sequence).

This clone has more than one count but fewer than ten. CDR3 nucleotides: TGTGCTAGTGGTTACGCGACTGAAGCTTTCTTT. Protein: CASGYATEAFF. The genes are TRBV12-5 and TRBJ1-1; D is unresolved. V gave up 4 bases and J gave up 5 bases, with 5 bases separating them. The germline CDR1 and CDR2 sequences are LGHNT and FRNRAP. The CDR3 has 11 amino acids.

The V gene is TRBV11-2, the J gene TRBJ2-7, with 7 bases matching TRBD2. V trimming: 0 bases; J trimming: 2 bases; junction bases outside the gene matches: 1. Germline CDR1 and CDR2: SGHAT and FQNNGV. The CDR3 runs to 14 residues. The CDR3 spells CASSLDGLAYEQYF. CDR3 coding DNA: TGTGCCAGCAGCTTAGATGGACTAGCCTACGAGCAGTACTTC.

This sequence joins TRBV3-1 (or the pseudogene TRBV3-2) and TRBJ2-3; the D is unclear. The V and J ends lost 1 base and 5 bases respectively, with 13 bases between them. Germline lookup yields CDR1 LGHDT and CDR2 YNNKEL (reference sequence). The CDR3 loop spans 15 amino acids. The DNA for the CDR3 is TGTGCCAGCAGCCAAGGAGCCGCTTCCGAAGATACGCAGTATTTT. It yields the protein CASSQGAASEDTQYF.

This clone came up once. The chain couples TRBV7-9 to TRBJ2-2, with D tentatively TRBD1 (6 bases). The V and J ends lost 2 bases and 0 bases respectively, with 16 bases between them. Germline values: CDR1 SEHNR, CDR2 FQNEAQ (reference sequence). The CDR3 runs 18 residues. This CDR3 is CASSLLPQGPSNTGELFF. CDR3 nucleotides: TGTGCCAGCAGCTTACTCCCGCAGGGGCCGTCGAACACCGGGGAGCTGTTTTTT.

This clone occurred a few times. The CDR3 spells CASSTGTGIVNEQFF. CDR3 DNA: TGCGCCAGCAGCACCGGGACAGGGATTGTGAATGAGCAGTTCTTC. This chain joins TRBV5-1 and TRBJ2-1, with 9 bases aligning to TRBD1. The CDR3 has 15 residues. The V segment lost 4 bases and the J segment 7 bases; nucleotides outside the gene matches: 9. CDR1 is SGHRS, CDR2 YFSETQ, per germline.

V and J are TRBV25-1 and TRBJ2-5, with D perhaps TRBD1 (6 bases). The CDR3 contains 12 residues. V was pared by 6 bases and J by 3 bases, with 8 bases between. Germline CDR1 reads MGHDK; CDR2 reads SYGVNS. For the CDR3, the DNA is TGTGCCAGCAGGGGACACGAAGAGACCCAGTACTTC. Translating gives CASRGHEETQYF.

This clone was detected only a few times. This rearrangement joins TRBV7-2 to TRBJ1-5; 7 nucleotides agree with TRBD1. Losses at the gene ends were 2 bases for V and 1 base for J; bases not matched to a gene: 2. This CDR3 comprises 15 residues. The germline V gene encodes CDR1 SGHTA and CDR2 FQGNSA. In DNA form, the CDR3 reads TGTGCCAGCAGCTTACGACAGGGAAGCAATCAGCCCCAGCATTTT. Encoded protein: CASSLRQGSNQPQHF. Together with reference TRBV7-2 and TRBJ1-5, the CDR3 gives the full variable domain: GAGVSQSPSNKVTEKGKDVELRCDPISGHTALYWYRQSLGQGLEFLIYFQGNSAPDKSGLPSDRFSAERTGGSVSTLTIQRTQQEDSAVYLCASSLRQGSNQPQHFGDGTRLSIL.

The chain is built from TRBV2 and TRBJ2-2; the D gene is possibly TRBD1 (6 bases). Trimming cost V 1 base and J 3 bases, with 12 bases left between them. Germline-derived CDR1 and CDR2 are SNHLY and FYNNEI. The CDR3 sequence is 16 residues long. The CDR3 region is CASSEEAGADTGELFF. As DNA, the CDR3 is TGTGCCAGCAGTGAAGAGGCAGGGGCGGACACCGGGGAGCTGTTTTTT.

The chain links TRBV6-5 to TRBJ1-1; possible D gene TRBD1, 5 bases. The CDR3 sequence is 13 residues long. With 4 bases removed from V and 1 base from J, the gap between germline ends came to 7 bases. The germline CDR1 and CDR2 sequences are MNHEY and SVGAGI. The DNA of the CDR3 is TGTGCCAGCAGTTCGACAGCGAACACTGAAGCTTTCTTT. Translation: CASSSTANTEAFF.

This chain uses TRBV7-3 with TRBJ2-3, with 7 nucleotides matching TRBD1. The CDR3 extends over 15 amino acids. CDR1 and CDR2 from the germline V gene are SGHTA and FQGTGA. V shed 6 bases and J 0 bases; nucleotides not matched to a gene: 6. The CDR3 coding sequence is TGTGCCAGCAGAGCTACAGGGGCTAGCACAGATACGCAGTATTTT. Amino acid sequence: CASRATGASTDTQYF.

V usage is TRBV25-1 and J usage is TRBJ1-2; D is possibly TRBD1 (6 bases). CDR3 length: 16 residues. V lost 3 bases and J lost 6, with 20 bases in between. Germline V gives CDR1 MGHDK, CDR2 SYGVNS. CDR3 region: CASSDPSTARGDGYTF. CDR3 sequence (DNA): TGTGCCAGCAGTGACCCCTCTACGGCCAGGGGAGATGGCTACACCTTC.

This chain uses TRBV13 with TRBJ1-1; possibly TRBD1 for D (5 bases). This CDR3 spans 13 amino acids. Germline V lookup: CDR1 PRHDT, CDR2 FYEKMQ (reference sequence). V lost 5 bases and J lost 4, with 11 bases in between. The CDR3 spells CASSLTRATEAFF. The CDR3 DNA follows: TGTGCCAGCAGCCTCACCAGGGCCACTGAAGCTTTCTTT.

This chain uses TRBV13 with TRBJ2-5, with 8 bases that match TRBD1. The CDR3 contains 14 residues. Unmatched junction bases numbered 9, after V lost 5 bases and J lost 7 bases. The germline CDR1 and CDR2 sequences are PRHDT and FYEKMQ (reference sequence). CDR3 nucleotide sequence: TGTGCCAGCAGCGACGGACAGGGTGTTGGGACCCAGTACTTC. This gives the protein CASSDGQGVGTQYF. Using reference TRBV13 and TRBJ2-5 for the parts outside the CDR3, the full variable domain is AAGVIQSPRHLIKEKRETATLKCYPIPRHDTVYWYQQGPGQDPQFLISFYEKMQSDKGSIPDRFSAQQFSDYHSELNMSSLELGDSALYFCASSDGQGVGTQYFGPGTRLLVL.

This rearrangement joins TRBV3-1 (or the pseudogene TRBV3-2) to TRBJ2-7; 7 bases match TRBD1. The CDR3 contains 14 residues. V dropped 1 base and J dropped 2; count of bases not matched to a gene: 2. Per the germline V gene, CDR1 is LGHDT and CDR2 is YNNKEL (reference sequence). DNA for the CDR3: TGTGCCAGCAGCCAAGCCCAGGGGGCCTACGAGCAGTACTTC. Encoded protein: CASSQAQGAYEQYF.

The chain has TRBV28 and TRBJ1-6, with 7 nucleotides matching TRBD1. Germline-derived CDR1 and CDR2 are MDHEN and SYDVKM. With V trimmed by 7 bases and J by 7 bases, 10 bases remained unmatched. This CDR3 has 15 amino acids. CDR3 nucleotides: TGTGCCAGCATCGTAGGACAGGCAAAGAATTCACCCCTCCACTTT. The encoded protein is CASIVGQAKNSPLHF.

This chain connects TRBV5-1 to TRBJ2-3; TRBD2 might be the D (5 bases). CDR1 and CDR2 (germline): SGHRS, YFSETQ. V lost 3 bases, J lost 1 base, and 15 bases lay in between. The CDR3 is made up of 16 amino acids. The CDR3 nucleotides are TGCGCCAGCAGCTCGGTAGCGTCCCTGGGCACAGATACGCAGTATTTT. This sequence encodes CASSSVASLGTDTQYF.

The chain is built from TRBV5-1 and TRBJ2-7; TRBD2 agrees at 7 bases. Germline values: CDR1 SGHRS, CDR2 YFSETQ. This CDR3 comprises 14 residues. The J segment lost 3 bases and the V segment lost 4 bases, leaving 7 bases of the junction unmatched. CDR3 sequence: CASSLGEGFYEQYF. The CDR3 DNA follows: TGCGCCAGCAGCCTGGGGGAGGGTTTCTACGAGCAGTACTTC. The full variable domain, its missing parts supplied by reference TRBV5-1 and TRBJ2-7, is KAGVTQTPRYLIKTRGQQVTLSCSPISGHRSVSWYQQTPGQGLQFLFEYFSETQRNKGNFPGRFSGRQFSNSRSEMNVSTLELGDSALYLCASSLGEGFYEQYFGPGTRLTVT.

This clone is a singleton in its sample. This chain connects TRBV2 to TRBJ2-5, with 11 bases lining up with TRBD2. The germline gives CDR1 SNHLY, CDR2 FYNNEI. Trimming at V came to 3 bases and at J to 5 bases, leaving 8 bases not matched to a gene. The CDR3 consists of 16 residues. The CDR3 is CASSDVAASGGETQYF. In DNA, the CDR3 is TGTGCCAGCAGTGATGTGGCGGCTAGCGGGGGGGAGACCCAGTACTTC.

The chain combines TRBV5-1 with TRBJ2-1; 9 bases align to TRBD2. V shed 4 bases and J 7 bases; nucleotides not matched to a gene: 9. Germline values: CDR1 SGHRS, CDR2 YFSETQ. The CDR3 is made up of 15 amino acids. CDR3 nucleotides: TGCGCCAGCAGCCCACCTAGCGGGGAGACTAATGAGCAGTTCTTC. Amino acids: CASSPPSGETNEQFF.

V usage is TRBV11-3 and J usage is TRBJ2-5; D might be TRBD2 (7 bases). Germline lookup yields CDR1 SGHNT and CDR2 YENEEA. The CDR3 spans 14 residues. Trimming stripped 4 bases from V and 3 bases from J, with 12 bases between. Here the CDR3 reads CASSSRGGEETQYF. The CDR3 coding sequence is TGTGCCAGCAGCTCCCGAGGGGGGGAAGAGACCCAGTACTTC. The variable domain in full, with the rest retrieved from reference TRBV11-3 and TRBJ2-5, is EAGVVQSPRYKIIEKKQPVAFWCNPISGHNTLYWYLQNLGQGPELLIRYENEEAVDDSQLPKDRFSAERLKGVDSTLKIQPAELGDSAVYLCASSSRGGEETQYFGPGTRLLVL.

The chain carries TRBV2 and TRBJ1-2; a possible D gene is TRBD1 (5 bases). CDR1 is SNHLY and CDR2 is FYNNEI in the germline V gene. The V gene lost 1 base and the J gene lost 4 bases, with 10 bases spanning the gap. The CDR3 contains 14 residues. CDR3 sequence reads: CASSEGAGPYGYTF. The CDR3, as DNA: TGTGCCAGCAGTGAAGGGGCAGGGCCCTATGGCTACACCTTC.

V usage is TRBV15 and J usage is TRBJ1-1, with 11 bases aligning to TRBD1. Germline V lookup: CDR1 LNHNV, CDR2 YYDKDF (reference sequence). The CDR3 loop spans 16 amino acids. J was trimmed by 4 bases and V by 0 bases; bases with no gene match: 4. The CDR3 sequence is CATSRDVGTGGTEAFF. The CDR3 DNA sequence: TGTGCCACCAGCAGAGATGTAGGGACAGGGGGCACTGAAGCTTTCTTT.

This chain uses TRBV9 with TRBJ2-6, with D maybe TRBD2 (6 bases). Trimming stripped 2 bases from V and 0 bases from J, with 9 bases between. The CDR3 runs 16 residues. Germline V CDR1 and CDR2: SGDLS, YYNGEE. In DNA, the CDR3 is TGTGCCAGCAGCGTGGGAGGCCGCTCTGGGGCCAACGTCCTGACTTTC. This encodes CASSVGGRSGANVLTF.

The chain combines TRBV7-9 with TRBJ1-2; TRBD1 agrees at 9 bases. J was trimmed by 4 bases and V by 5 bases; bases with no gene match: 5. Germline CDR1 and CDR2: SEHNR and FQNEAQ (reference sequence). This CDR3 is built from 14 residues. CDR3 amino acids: CASSRGQGSYGYTF. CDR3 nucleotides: TGTGCCAGCAGCCGCGGACAGGGGAGCTATGGCTACACCTTC.